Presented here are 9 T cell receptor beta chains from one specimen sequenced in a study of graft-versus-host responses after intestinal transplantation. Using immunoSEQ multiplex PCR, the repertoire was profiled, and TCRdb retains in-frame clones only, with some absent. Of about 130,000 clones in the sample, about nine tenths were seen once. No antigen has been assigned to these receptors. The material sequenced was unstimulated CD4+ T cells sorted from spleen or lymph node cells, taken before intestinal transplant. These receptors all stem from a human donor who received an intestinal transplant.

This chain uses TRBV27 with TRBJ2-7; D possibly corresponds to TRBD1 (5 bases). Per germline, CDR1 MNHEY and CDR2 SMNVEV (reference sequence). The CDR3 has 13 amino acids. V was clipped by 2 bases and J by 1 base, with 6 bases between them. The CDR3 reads CASSLDSSYEQYF. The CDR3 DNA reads TGTGCCAGCAGTTTAGACAGTTCCTACGAGCAGTACTTC.

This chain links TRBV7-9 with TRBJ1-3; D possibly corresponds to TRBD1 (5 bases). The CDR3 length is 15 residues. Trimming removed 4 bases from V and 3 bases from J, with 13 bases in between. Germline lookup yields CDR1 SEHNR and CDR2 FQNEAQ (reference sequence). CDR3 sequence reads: CASSSSGGSGNTIYF. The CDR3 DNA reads TGTGCCAGCAGCTCGTCCGGGGGAAGTGGAAACACCATATATTTT.

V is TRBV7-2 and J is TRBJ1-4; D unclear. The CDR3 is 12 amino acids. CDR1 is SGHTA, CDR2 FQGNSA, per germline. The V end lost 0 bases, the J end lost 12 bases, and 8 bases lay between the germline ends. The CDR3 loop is CASSLARGELFF. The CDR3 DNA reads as TGTGCCAGCAGCTTAGCACGGGGTGAACTGTTTTTT.

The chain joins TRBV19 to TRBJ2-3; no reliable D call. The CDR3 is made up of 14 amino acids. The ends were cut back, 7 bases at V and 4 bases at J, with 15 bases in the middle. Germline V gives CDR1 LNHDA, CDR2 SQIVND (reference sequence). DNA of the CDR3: TGTGCCAGTACGACCCGAAGTACCCCAGATACGCAGTATTTT. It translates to CASTTRSTPDTQYF.

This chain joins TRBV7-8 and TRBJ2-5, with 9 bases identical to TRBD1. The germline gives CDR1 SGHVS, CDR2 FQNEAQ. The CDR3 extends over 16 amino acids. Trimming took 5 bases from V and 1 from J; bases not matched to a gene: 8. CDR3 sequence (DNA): TGTGCCAGCAGCCCGGGGACAGGGAAGACCCAAGAGACCCAGTACTTC. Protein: CASSPGTGKTQETQYF.

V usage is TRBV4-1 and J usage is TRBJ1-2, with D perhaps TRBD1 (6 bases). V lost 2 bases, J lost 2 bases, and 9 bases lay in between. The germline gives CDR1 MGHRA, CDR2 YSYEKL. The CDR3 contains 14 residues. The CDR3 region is CASSQRTANYGYTF. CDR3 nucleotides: TGCGCCAGCAGCCAAAGGACAGCCAACTATGGCTACACCTTC.

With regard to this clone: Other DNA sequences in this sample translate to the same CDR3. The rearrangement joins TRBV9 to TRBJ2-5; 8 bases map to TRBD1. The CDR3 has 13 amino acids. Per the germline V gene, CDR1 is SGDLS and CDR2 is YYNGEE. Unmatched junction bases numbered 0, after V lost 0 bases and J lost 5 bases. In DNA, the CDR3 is TGTGCCAGCAGCGTAGCAGGGGGCGAGACCCAGTACTTC. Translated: CASSVAGGETQYF. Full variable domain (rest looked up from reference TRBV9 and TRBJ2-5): DSGVTQTPKHLITATGQRVTLRCSPRSGDLSVYWYQQSLDQGLQFLIQYYNGEERAKGNILERFSAQQFPDLHSELNLSSLELGDSALYFCASSVAGGETQYFGPGTRLLVL.

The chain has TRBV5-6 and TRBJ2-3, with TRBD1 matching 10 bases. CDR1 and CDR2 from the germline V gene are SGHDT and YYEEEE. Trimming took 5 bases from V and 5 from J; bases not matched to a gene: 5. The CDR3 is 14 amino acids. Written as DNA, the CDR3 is TGTGCCAGCAGACTGACAGGGGGCAGAGATACGCAGTATTTT. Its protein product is CASRLTGGRDTQYF.

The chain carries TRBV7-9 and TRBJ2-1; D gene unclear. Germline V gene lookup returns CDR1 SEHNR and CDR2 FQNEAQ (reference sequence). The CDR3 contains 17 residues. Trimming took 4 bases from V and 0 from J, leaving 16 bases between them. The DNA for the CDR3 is TGTGCCAGCAGCTCCCCCTTGGGAAGGAGCTCCTACAATGAGCAGTTCTTC. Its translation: CASSSPLGRSSYNEQFF.